One sample yielded the 9 T cell receptor gamma chains listed below, sequenced in a study of gamma-delta chains in newborns, infants, children. TCRdb re-called the reads through CATT. The sample lists around 1,400 gamma-chain clones, about 66% occurring once. Sequenced input: blood. The receptors derive from a child who was a newborn, infant or young child, either healthy, febrile or measles-vaccinated (not recorded which).

This clone has a single count. Other DNA sequences within the sample encode an identical CDR3. The rearrangement joins TRGV9 to TRGJP. The J gene, missing from TCRdb, was assigned here through DNA to germline matching. The V and J ends lost 0 bases and 4 bases, in that order; junction bases with no gene match: 3. The CDR3 has 17 residues. The germline V gene has CDR1 GITISATS and CDR2 ISYDGTV (reference sequence). This chain's CDR3 is CALWEVLQELGKKIKVF. The CDR3 DNA follows: TGTGCCTTGTGGGAGGTGCTTCAAGAGTTGGGCAAAAAAATCAAGGTATTT.

Within the sample, this clone is large. Since a much larger clone is just one base distant, this may be a read error. Other DNA sequences in the sample encode the same CDR3. The gene calls are TRGV9 and TRGJP. The J gene, left out of TCRdb, was set here by checking the DNA against germline. This CDR3 is built from 16 residues. V dropped 1 base and J dropped 4; count of bases not matched to a gene: 1. Germline V gene sequence: CDR1 GITISATS, CDR2 ISYDGTV (reference sequence). For the CDR3, the DNA is TGTGCCTTGTGGGAGGTCCAAGAGTTGGGCAAAAAAATCAAGGTATTT. Its translation: CALWEVQELGKKIKVF.

The V and J genes are TRGV2 and TRGJP2. As TCRdb names no J gene, one was assigned here on the basis of a DNA match to germline. CDR3 length: 13 amino acids. In germline, CDR1 is EGSNGY, CDR2 YDSYNSKV. The junction had 4 bases not matched to a gene; V was cut back by 0 bases and J by 9 bases. The CDR3 coding sequence is TGTGCCACCTGGGACGGGCAACATTGGATCAAGACGTTT. This encodes CATWDGQHWIKTF.

By sample share, this clone is large. A much larger clonotype is one base distant, so this may be a read error. Additional DNA sequences in this sample encode the identical CDR3. The V call is TRGV9, the J call TRGJP. V gave up 1 base and J gave up 4 bases; unmatched junction bases: 1. This CDR3 contains 16 residues. Germline values: CDR1 GITISATS, CDR2 ISYDGTV (reference sequence). The CDR3 DNA follows: TGTGCCTTGTGGGAGGTTCAAGAGTTGGGCAAAAAAATCAAGGTATTT. Protein product: CALWEVQELGKKIKVF.

The rearrangement uses TRGV4 and TRGJ1 or TRGJ2. Here the J gene came from matching the DNA to germline, since TCRdb omits it. After removal of 5 bases from V and 2 bases from J, the junction contained 6 bases not matched to a gene. Germline values: CDR1 EGSTGY, CDR2 YDSYTSSV. The CDR3 covers 13 residues. In DNA form, the CDR3 reads TGTGCCACCTGGGCCCCAGATTATTATAAGAAACTCTTT. It translates to CATWAPDYYKKLF.

This clone was seen just once. The chain employs TRGV9 and TRGJP. TCRdb supplies no J gene; here it was assigned by aligning the nucleotide sequence to germline. The germline gives CDR1 GITISATS, CDR2 ISYDGTV (reference sequence). This CDR3 contains 17 residues. V lost 2 bases and J lost 6; bases outside the gene matches: 7. The CDR3: CALWEGRGELGKKIKVF. The CDR3 DNA reads TGTGCCTTGTGGGAGGGGAGAGGAGAGTTGGGCAAAAAAATCAAGGTATTT.

With regard to this clone: At one end the junction does not follow the germline gene, possibly because of a read error. This chain joins TRGV9 and TRGJP. Matching the DNA to germline supplied the J gene, which TCRdb does not give. CDR3 size: 15 residues. Germline V CDR1 and CDR2: GITISATS, ISYDGTV (reference sequence). CDR3 protein: CALWEEELDKKIKVF. The CDR3 DNA follows: TGTGCCTTGTGGGAAGAAGAGTTGGACAAAAAAATCAAGGTATTT.

The rearrangement joins TRGV2 to TRGJ1 or TRGJ2. The J gene is absent in TCRdb and was assigned here via DNA matching to germline. The ends lost 2 bases at V and 7 bases at J; junction bases unmatched: 11. The germline CDR1 and CDR2 sequences are EGSNGY and YDSYNSKV. CDR3 length: 14 amino acids. CDR3 nucleotides: TGTGCCACCTGGGACGTGACTCGAGGGTATAAGAAACTCTTT. It is translated as CATWDVTRGYKKLF.

This clone has just a few counts. The rearrangement joins TRGV8 to TRGJP2. Germline matching of the DNA provided the J gene here, since TCRdb leaves it blank. Germline-derived CDR1 and CDR2 are VENAVY and YDSYNSRV. The CDR3 runs 16 residues. Trimming cost V 3 bases and J 3 bases; bases outside gene matches: 10. The CDR3 region has the DNA TGTGCCACCTGGGATGTGGGGGATGGTAGTGATTGGATCAAGACGTTT. Protein sequence: CATWDVGDGSDWIKTF.